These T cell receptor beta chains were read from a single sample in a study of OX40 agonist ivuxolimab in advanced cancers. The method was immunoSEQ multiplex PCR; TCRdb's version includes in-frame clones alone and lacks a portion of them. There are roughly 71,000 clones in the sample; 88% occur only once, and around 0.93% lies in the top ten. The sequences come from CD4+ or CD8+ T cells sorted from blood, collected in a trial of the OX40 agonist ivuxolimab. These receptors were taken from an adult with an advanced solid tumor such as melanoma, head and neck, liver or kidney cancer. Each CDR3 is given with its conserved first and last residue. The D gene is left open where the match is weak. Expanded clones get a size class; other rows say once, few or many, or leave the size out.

cdr3_nt: TGTGCCAGCTCACCATTTACCAGTAACGAGCAGTACTTC
cdr3_aa: CASSPFTSNEQYF
v_call: TRBV18
j_call: TRBJ2-7
d_call: -
clone_size: -

cdr3_nt: TGTGCCAGCAGCTTGGAGCAGGTCTACTACAATGAGCAGTTCTTC
cdr3_aa: CASSLEQVYYNEQFF
v_call: TRBV11-3
j_call: TRBJ2-1
d_call: -
clone_size: -

cdr3_nt: TGCGCCAGCAGCCCGGGACGGCAATGGGCGGACACCATATATTTT
cdr3_aa: CASSPGRQWADTIYF
v_call: TRBV5-1
j_call: TRBJ1-3
d_call: -
clone_size: -

cdr3_nt: TGTGCCAGCTGGACGACAGGGACCCACGAGCAGTACTTC
cdr3_aa: CASWTTGTHEQYF
v_call: TRBV18
j_call: TRBJ2-7
d_call: TRBD1
clone_size: few

cdr3_nt: TGTGCCAGCAGCCGAATATCGGGGAGTGGCGGATACAATGAGCAGTTCTTC
cdr3_aa: CASSRISGSGGYNEQFF
v_call: TRBV5-6
j_call: TRBJ2-1
d_call: -
clone_size: -

cdr3_nt: TGTGCCAGTTCCCCAGGGGGAGTTTCACCCCTCCACTTT
cdr3_aa: CASSPGGVSPLHF
v_call: TRBV6-1
j_call: TRBJ1-6
d_call: TRBD1
clone_size: -

cdr3_nt: TGTGCCAGTAGTTTCGACCGGGACAGGGACGGGGAGCTGTTTTTT
cdr3_aa: CASSFDRDRDGELFF
v_call: TRBV19
j_call: TRBJ2-2
d_call: TRBD1
clone_size: -

cdr3_nt: TGTGCCAGCAGCCTCCCATCCTTAAGGGCGCTCTCTGGGGCCAACGTCCTGACTTTC
cdr3_aa: CASSLPSLRALSGANVLTF
v_call: TRBV7-2
j_call: TRBJ2-6
d_call: -
clone_size: -

cdr3_nt: TGTGCCAGCAGTTCTCGGGGCAGACCCTATGGCTACACCTTC
cdr3_aa: CASSSRGRPYGYTF
v_call: TRBV6-6
j_call: TRBJ1-2
d_call: -
clone_size: -

cdr3_nt: TGTGCCAGCAGCTTACTGGCTAGAGGTAATGAGCAGTTCTTC
cdr3_aa: CASSLLARGNEQFF
v_call: TRBV7-6
j_call: TRBJ2-1
d_call: -
clone_size: -

cdr3_nt: TGTGCCAGCAGCTCGGGACAGCACACCGGGGAGCTGTTTTTT
cdr3_aa: CASSSGQHTGELFF
v_call: TRBV27
j_call: TRBJ2-2
d_call: TRBD1
clone_size: -

cdr3_nt: TGTGCCAGCAGCCCTACGACCCAAGCGGGGGAGACCCAGTACTTC
cdr3_aa: CASSPTTQAGETQYF
v_call: TRBV4-2
j_call: TRBJ2-5
d_call: TRBD2
clone_size: -

cdr3_nt: TGTGCTAGTGCCCTTAACAGGGGGCCTACCAACGCCTACAATGAGCAGTTCTTC
cdr3_aa: CASALNRGPTNAYNEQFF
v_call: TRBV12-5
j_call: TRBJ2-1
d_call: TRBD1
clone_size: -

cdr3_nt: TGTGCCAGCAGCTTGGTCTTCCAAGAGACCCAGTACTTC
cdr3_aa: CASSLVFQETQYF
v_call: TRBV5-8
j_call: TRBJ2-5
d_call: -
clone_size: -

cdr3_nt: TGTGCCAGCAGCCTCCTGACGGCCCAGTACTTC
cdr3_aa: CASSLLTAQYF
v_call: TRBV7-9
j_call: TRBJ2-5
d_call: -
clone_size: -

cdr3_nt: TGTGCCAGCAGAACGCAGGGTTCGAGCGGAAACACCATATATTTT
cdr3_aa: CASRTQGSSGNTIYF
v_call: TRBV28
j_call: TRBJ1-3
d_call: -
clone_size: -

cdr3_nt: TGTGCCAGCAGTAAAAAGACACGACTTGCCTTCATGAACACTGAAGCTTTCTTT
cdr3_aa: CASSKKTRLAFMNTEAFF
v_call: TRBV28
j_call: TRBJ1-1
d_call: -
clone_size: -

cdr3_nt: TGTGCCAGCAGCTCACAGGGGGTGCGGGAGACCCAGTACTTC
cdr3_aa: CASSSQGVRETQYF
v_call: TRBV7-2
j_call: TRBJ2-5
d_call: TRBD1
clone_size: -

cdr3_nt: TGTGCCAGCAGTTACTCGGGTGCAGGGATAACCTACGAGCAGTACTTC
cdr3_aa: CASSYSGAGITYEQYF
v_call: TRBV6-5
j_call: TRBJ2-7
d_call: -
clone_size: -